The 31 T cell receptor beta chains in this list originate from one sample, sequenced in a study of blood T cell repertoires in COVID-19. Using immunoSEQ multiplex PCR, the repertoire was profiled, and TCRdb retains in-frame clones only, with some absent. The sample includes fewer than 75,000 clones, about nine tenths seen only once; the top ten take around 8%. The specimen sequenced was peripheral blood. The receptors shown here come from a man in his fifties with active COVID-19.

The chain uses TRBV7-2 and TRBJ2-6; D is perhaps TRBD2 (6 bases). The germline V gene encodes CDR1 SGHTA and CDR2 FQGNSA. The CDR3 length is 15 residues. V lost 6 bases and J 0 bases, leaving 9 bases between the germline ends. This chain's CDR3 is CASREGYSGANVLTF. CDR3 nucleotide sequence: TGTGCCAGCAGGGAGGGATACTCTGGGGCCAACGTCCTGACTTTC.

This rearrangement joins TRBV29-1 to TRBJ2-2; D ambiguous. There are 12 residues in the CDR3. Trimming cost V 5 bases and J 1 base, with 5 bases left between them. The germline V gene has CDR1 SQVTM and CDR2 ANQGSEA. CDR3 nucleotides: TGCAGCGTTCAGAAGAACACCGGGGAGCTGTTTTTT. The encoded protein is CSVQKNTGELFF.

This chain joins TRBV27 and TRBJ1-1, with 8 positions matching TRBD1. CDR1 is MNHEY and CDR2 is SMNVEV in the germline V gene (reference sequence). With V trimmed by 5 bases and J by 4 bases, 0 bases remained unmatched. This CDR3 is built from 12 residues. The CDR3: CASSTGGTEAFF. CDR3 DNA sequence: TGTGCCAGCAGTACAGGGGGCACTGAAGCTTTCTTT.

The genes are TRBV9 and TRBJ1-1, with D unresolved. Germline assignment: CDR1 SGDLS and CDR2 YYNGEE. V lost 5 bases and J lost 1, with 9 bases in between. The CDR3 extends over 13 amino acids. CDR3 sequence reads: CASSSTGNTEAFF. CDR3 nucleotide sequence: TGTGCCAGCAGTTCCACGGGGAACACTGAAGCTTTCTTT.

This chain connects TRBV28 to TRBJ2-7, with TRBD1 matching 9 bases. This CDR3 has 14 residues. V lost 6 bases to trimming and J lost 9 bases; unmatched junction nucleotides: 12. Germline values: CDR1 MDHEN, CDR2 SYDVKM. In nucleotides, the CDR3 is TGTGCCAGCAGCCCCGGGACAGGGTCTAGATGGCAGTACTTC. It specifies CASSPGTGSRWQYF.

This clone has just one count. The V and J genes are TRBV5-4 and TRBJ1-4; D possibly corresponds to TRBD1 (5 bases). This CDR3 spans 14 amino acids. V shed 2 bases and J shed 8 bases, with 13 bases lying between them. Germline CDR1 reads SGHNT; CDR2 reads YYREEE (reference sequence). The CDR3 spells CASSFRGAYEKLFF. The CDR3 nucleotides are TGTGCCAGCAGCTTTCGTGGGGCGTACGAAAAACTGTTTTTT.

V is TRBV25-1 and J is TRBJ2-2, with 7 bases fitting TRBD1. The germline V gene has CDR1 MGHDK and CDR2 SYGVNS. V trimming: 6 bases; J trimming: 4 bases; junction bases outside the gene matches: 8. CDR3 length: 15 residues. Here the CDR3 reads CASSSTGTLTGELFF. CDR3 DNA sequence: TGTGCCAGCAGCTCGACAGGGACCCTCACCGGGGAGCTGTTTTTT.

This clone was seen only once. The limits of the CDR3 on the DNA are not certain, so only TCRdb's listed CDR3 is given. The chain links TRBV15 to TRBJ2-1; TRBD2, the table's D call, was not compared with the DNA. With termini counted, the CDR3 has 17 amino acids. Germline loops: CDR1 LNHNV, CDR2 YYDKDF (reference sequence). This CDR3 is CATSALTFGGRYNEQFF.

The rearrangement uses TRBV6-2 or TRBV6-3 and TRBJ1-1, with D possibly matching TRBD1 (6 bases). Trimming removed 5 bases at V and 1 base at J, with 17 bases between. The CDR3 consists of 16 residues. The germline V gene has CDR1 MNHEY and CDR2 SVGEGT. CDR3 nucleotides: TGTGCCAGCAGTGGTATGTATACAGGGTGGAACACTGAAGCTTTCTTT. As protein: CASSGMYTGWNTEAFF.

The chain recombines TRBV19 with TRBJ2-4; possible D gene TRBD1, 6 bases. There are 15 residues in the CDR3. CDR1 and CDR2 from the germline V gene are LNHDA and SQIVND (reference sequence). The germline V and J ends were trimmed by 8 bases and 1 base, with 15 bases remaining between them. CDR3 DNA sequence: TGTGCCAGTGGACAGCCCGCCGTGGCCAAAAACATTCAGTACTTC. Protein sequence: CASGQPAVAKNIQYF. The variable domain in full, with the rest retrieved from reference TRBV19 and TRBJ2-4, is DGGITQSPKYLFRKEGQNVTLSCEQNLNHDAMYWYRQDPGQGLRLIYYSQIVNDFQKGDIAEGYSVSREKKESFPLTVTSAQKNPTAFYLCASGQPAVAKNIQYFGAGTRLSVL.

The chain is built from TRBV30 and TRBJ2-2; D is unresolved. Germline V gene data show CDR1 as GTSNPN and CDR2 as SVGIG (reference sequence). The CDR3 totals 13 residues. V was pared by 0 bases and J by 6 bases, with 8 bases between. CDR3 sequence reads: CAWSVLASGELFF. DNA of the CDR3: TGTGCCTGGAGTGTACTCGCTTCCGGGGAGCTGTTTTTT.

The V and J genes are TRBV7-8 and TRBJ1-6; 8 bases are shared with TRBD1. The length of the CDR3 is 15 residues. CDR1 is SGHVS, CDR2 FQNEAQ, per germline. With V trimmed by 3 bases and J by 10 bases, 8 bases remained unmatched. The CDR3 loop reads CASSFSGTGRSPLHF. The CDR3, as DNA: TGTGCCAGCAGCTTCTCCGGGACAGGAAGATCACCCCTCCACTTT.

The rearrangement uses TRBV21-1 and TRBJ2-2; the DNA was not used to check the table's D call, TRBD2. TRBV21-1 has pseudogene status. The CDR3 is made up of 19 amino acids. CDR3 protein: CASSTYRLAGVLISGELFF. The CDR3 DNA reads TGTGCCAGCAGCACCTACAGACTAGCGGGAGTTTTGATCTCCGGGGAGCTGTTTTTT.

The chain couples TRBV15 to TRBJ1-4; weak D call: TRBD1 (5 bases). Trimming stripped 5 bases from V and 2 bases from J, with 15 bases between. Germline values: CDR1 LNHNV, CDR2 YYDKDF (reference sequence). This CDR3 has 16 amino acids. DNA of the CDR3: TGTGCCACCAGCGGCCTTAGGGGCTCGACTAATGAAAAACTGTTTTTT. Translating it yields CATSGLRGSTNEKLFF. The complete variable domain, with remaining parts taken from reference TRBV15 and TRBJ1-4, reads DAMVIQNPRYQVTQFGKPVTLSCSQTLNHNVMYWYQQKSSQAPKLLFHYYDKDFNNEADTPDNFQSRRPNTSFCFLDIRSPGLGDTAMYLCATSGLRGSTNEKLFFGSGTQLSVL.

This clone was recorded only once. The chain has TRBV9 and TRBJ1-1; TRBD1 might be the D (6 bases). The CDR3 has 16 amino acids. Germline CDR1 SGDLS, CDR2 YYNGEE. Trimming pared 0 bases from V and 3 bases from J, leaving 15 bases between. CDR3 coding DNA: TGTGCCAGCAGCGTAGAGGGTACAGGGAAGTACACTGAAGCTTTCTTT. It translates to CASSVEGTGKYTEAFF.

This chain links TRBV5-1 with TRBJ2-3; perhaps TRBD1 as D (5 bases). The V gene lost 4 bases and the J gene lost 2 bases, with 11 bases spanning the gap. Per the germline V gene, CDR1 is SGHRS and CDR2 is YFSETQ. The CDR3 spans 14 residues. Written as DNA, the CDR3 is TGCGCCAGCAGCCCCGGACATACCACAGATACGCAGTATTTT. Encoded protein: CASSPGHTTDTQYF. Full variable domain (outside the CDR3, taken from reference TRBV5-1 and TRBJ2-3): KAGVTQTPRYLIKTRGQQVTLSCSPISGHRSVSWYQQTPGQGLQFLFEYFSETQRNKGNFPGRFSGRQFSNSRSEMNVSTLELGDSALYLCASSPGHTTDTQYFGPGTRLTVL.

The V gene is TRBV27, the J gene TRBJ1-1, with D hard to call. V was cut by 1 base and J by 11 bases, with 17 bases left in between. Germline CDR1 and CDR2: MNHEY and SMNVEV (reference sequence). CDR3 length equals 14 residues. This chain's CDR3 is CASSLWAGGLGAFF. The CDR3 region has the DNA TGTGCCAGCAGTTTATGGGCAGGAGGATTGGGGGCTTTCTTT.

This sequence joins TRBV6-2 or TRBV6-3 and TRBJ2-7; D uncertain. The CDR3 has 14 amino acids. Looked up from germline, CDR1 is MNHEY and CDR2 is SVGEGT. Between the trimmed V and J ends, which lost 0 bases and 5 bases, there was a span of 11 bases. The CDR3 bases are TGTGCCAGCAGTTACTCGAGAGGCCATAACGAGCAGTACTTC. Its protein product is CASSYSRGHNEQYF.

The rearrangement links TRBV27 to TRBJ2-7, with D perhaps matching TRBD1 (6 bases). The germline gives CDR1 MNHEY, CDR2 SMNVEV (reference sequence). V shed 5 bases and J shed 5 bases, with 19 bases lying between them. The length of the CDR3 is 15 residues. CDR3 nucleotides: TGTGCCAGCAGTACTTACAGGGTCCTGGGGGACGAGCAGTACTTC. This sequence encodes CASSTYRVLGDEQYF.

The CDR3 sequence: CASSQRVPHSPLHF. The CDR3 DNA sequence: TGTGCCAGCTCACAGAGGGTCCCCCATTCACCCCTCCACTTT. The chain uses TRBV18 and TRBJ1-6; no clear D gene. CDR1 and CDR2 from the germline V gene are KGHSH and LQKENI. The CDR3 length is 14 residues. The V gene lost 4 bases and the J gene lost 8 bases, with 12 bases spanning the gap.

The CDR3 spells CASSRTEANTEAFF. CDR3 DNA sequence: TGTGCCAGCAGCCGGACGGAGGCGAACACTGAAGCTTTCTTT. This chain joins TRBV7-9 and TRBJ1-1; D gene unclear. V was cut by 5 bases and J by 1 base, with 11 bases left in between. In germline, CDR1 is SEHNR, CDR2 FQNEAQ (reference sequence). This CDR3 has 14 amino acids.

This chain uses TRBV5-5 with TRBJ1-6; 9 bases map to TRBD1. V shed 0 bases and J 7 bases; nucleotides not matched to a gene: 2. From germline, CDR1 is SGHKS and CDR2 YYEKEE (reference sequence). The CDR3 has 15 residues. The CDR3 DNA follows: TGTGCCAGCAGCTTGGGGGGGACAGGGAATTCACCCCTCCACTTT. Translating gives CASSLGGTGNSPLHF. Full variable domain (remainder filled in from reference TRBV5-5 and TRBJ1-6): DAGVTQSPTHLIKTRGQQVTLRCSPISGHKSVSWYQQVLGQGPQFIFQYYEKEERGRGNFPDRFSARQFPNYSSELNVNALLLGDSALYLCASSLGGTGNSPLHFGNGTRLTVT.

The V call is TRBV12-2, the J call TRBJ2-6; TRBD2, the table's D call, was not compared with the DNA. TRBV12-2 is classified as a pseudogene. This CDR3 contains 18 residues. This chain's CDR3 is CASRFIPGGQDGANVLTF. The DNA of the CDR3 is TGTGCAAGTCGCTTTATACCCGGGGGGCAAGATGGGGCCAACGTCCTGACTTTC.

The V call is TRBV4-1, the J call TRBJ1-5, with D tentatively TRBD1 (5 bases). V gave up 5 bases and J gave up 4 bases, with 21 bases separating them. The CDR3 has 17 residues. The germline CDR1 and CDR2 sequences are MGHRA and YSYEKL. The CDR3 DNA follows: TGCGCCAGCAGCATTCCATACCAGGGTAGATTGAATCAGCCCCAGCATTTT. This sequence encodes CASSIPYQGRLNQPQHF.

This clone appeared once. CDR3 residues: CASSEQGLNTEAFF. The CDR3, as DNA: TGTGCCAGCAGCGAACAGGGGTTGAACACTGAAGCTTTCTTT. The gene calls are TRBV6-6 and TRBJ1-1, with 7 nucleotides matching TRBD1. Germline lookup yields CDR1 MNHNY and CDR2 SVGAGI (reference sequence). Trimming removed 6 bases from V and 0 bases from J; junction bases left unmatched: 4. The CDR3 is 14 residues long.

The chain employs TRBV6-6 and TRBJ1-5; no definite D call. V gave up 1 base and J gave up 4 bases, with 8 bases separating them. Germline V CDR1 and CDR2: MNHNY, SVGAGI (reference sequence). The CDR3 has 14 residues. CDR3 bases: TGTGCCAGCAGTTACTTGGGAGGAAATCAGCCCCAGCATTTT. Its protein is CASSYLGGNQPQHF.

The rearrangement uses TRBV6-6 and TRBJ2-2; possible D gene TRBD2, 5 bases. Trimming stripped 3 bases from V and 6 bases from J, with 11 bases between. Germline V gene data show CDR1 as MNHNY and CDR2 as SVGAGI (reference sequence). The CDR3 sequence is 14 residues long. DNA of the CDR3: TGTGCCAGCAGTTATATACCGGAGGCCGGGGAGCTGTTTTTT. Translating it yields CASSYIPEAGELFF.

V gene TRBV19 combines with J gene TRBJ1-3; D is ambiguous. The CDR3 is 15 amino acids. The V gene's germline CDR1 is LNHDA and CDR2 SQIVND (reference sequence). V gave up 1 base and J gave up 0 bases, with 7 bases separating them. The CDR3 DNA sequence: TGTGCCAGTAGTATAGTCGCGGGCTCTGGAAACACCATATATTTT. Translating it yields CASSIVAGSGNTIYF.

The rearrangement joins TRBV9 to TRBJ2-1; TRBD2 matches at 10 bases. J lost 4 bases, V lost 0 bases, and 4 bases had no gene match. The V gene's germline CDR1 is SGDLS and CDR2 YYNGEE. The CDR3 has 16 amino acids. The CDR3 loop reads CASSVESSGSYNEQFF. CDR3 DNA sequence: TGTGCCAGCAGCGTAGAGTCTAGCGGGAGTTACAATGAGCAGTTCTTC.

V gene TRBV3-1 (or the pseudogene TRBV3-2) combines with J gene TRBJ1-1; TRBD1 matches 8 bases. Per germline, CDR1 LGHDT and CDR2 YNNKEL (reference sequence). V gave up 1 base and J gave up 0 bases; unmatched junction bases: 7. The CDR3 has 17 residues. The CDR3 loop is CASSQARLTGVNTEAFF. In DNA form, the CDR3 reads TGTGCCAGCAGCCAAGCTCGATTGACAGGGGTGAACACTGAAGCTTTCTTT.

The rearrangement uses TRBV9 and TRBJ1-1, with 11 positions matching TRBD1. The CDR3 consists of 16 residues. Germline CDR1 reads SGDLS; CDR2 reads YYNGEE. The junction had 8 bases not matched to a gene; V was cut back by 4 bases and J by 3 bases. The CDR3 nucleotides read TGTGCCAGCAGCCCCCGGACAGGGGGCAGGGACACTGAAGCTTTCTTT. It codes for CASSPRTGGRDTEAFF. The variable domain in full, with the rest retrieved from reference TRBV9 and TRBJ1-1, is DSGVTQTPKHLITATGQRVTLRCSPRSGDLSVYWYQQSLDQGLQFLIQYYNGEERAKGNILERFSAQQFPDLHSELNLSSLELGDSALYFCASSPRTGGRDTEAFFGQGTRLTVV.